This TCR beta chain is drawn from a study of OX40 agonist ivuxolimab in advanced cancers. Looking at the study overall: Ivuxolimab was an agonistic, fully human IgG2 monoclonal antibody directed against OX40 (CD134), a costimulatory receptor. Of the approximately 54 patients in dose escalation, some 20 had hepatocellular carcinoma, around 15 had melanoma, 9 had renal cell carcinoma and 9 had head and neck cancer. The paper describes the monotherapy dose-escalation part (N = 52 patients) of the phase I trial of ivuxolimab. Peripheral TCRbeta sequencing aimed to test whether ivuxolimab altered TCR sequence diversity and caused clonal T-cell expansion. In the dose-escalation cohort, about four fifths of patients were male, and the mean age was approximately 60 years with a range of roughly 23 to 79. Patients were allowed to have had prior anti-PD-1, anti-PD-L1 or anti-CTLA-4 therapy, and approximately 40% of the dose-escalation patients had been treated with checkpoint inhibitors. Intravenous ivuxolimab was administered to patients every 2 weeks at six dose levels: 0.01, 0.1, 0.3, 1.5, 3 and 10 mg/kg. Partial responses occurred in three dose-escalation patients, of whom one had hepatocellular carcinoma and two had cutaneous melanoma. Study-wide findings and limitations: After ivuxolimab, expanded clones were on average more numerous among CD8+ T cells than among CD4+ T cells. At doses from 0.1 to 3.0 mg/kg, clonal expansion was seen in both CD4+ and CD8+ blood T cells between baseline and week 6. In the 0.1-3.0 mg/kg groups, partial responders were among the patients with the lowest normalized peripheral clonal expansion, particularly in CD8+ T cells. Which antigens the clonally expanded peripheral T cells were specific for was not determined. Low levels of normalized T-cell clonal expansion were also seen in some patients who did not respond.

Patients with a history of autoimmune disease or receiving systemic immunosuppression were excluded from the trial. Peripheral blood for TCR sequencing was collected from all dose cohorts at baseline, on cycle 4 day 1, and on cycle 7 day 1. Samples came from an open-label, multicenter, first-in-human phase I dose-escalation trial of ivuxolimab. The trial enrolled adults with locally advanced or metastatic head and neck squamous cell, hepatocellular, melanoma or renal cell carcinoma. Before TCR sequencing, CD4+ T cells and CD8+ T cells from peripheral blood were sorted into separate populations. This clone came up once. Its recognized antigen is unknown. Within one base of it there is no much larger clone, and no base qualities were kept. For sequencing of the TCRbeta CDR3 region, genomic DNA was extracted from the sorted cells. The immunoSEQ Assay was used for sequencing of TCRbeta CDR3 regions. TCRdb took over this immuneACCESS table, retaining in-frame rearrangements with V and J assigned. Such tables are incomplete; in checked studies, under half of the missing clones stem from an unresolved V gene, and the remainder is unexplained. A total of fewer than 90,000 clones appear in this sample, 85% of them only once. Of the sample, roughly 3.1% is held by the ten largest clones.

V lost 5 bases and J lost 5 bases, and the count of bases not matched to a germline gene is 7. CDR1 MDHEN and CDR2 SYDVKM were looked up in the germline V gene. The CDR3 starts with the cysteine, ends with the phenylalanine, and has 14 residues. Here the CDR3 DNA is all that survives: 42 bases in frame from base 1. The rearranged chain carries TRBV28 and TRBJ2-5; 8 nucleotides in the junction match TRBD1. This specimen consisted of CD4+ or CD8+ T cells sorted from blood, obtained in a trial of the OX40 agonist ivuxolimab. This TCR derives from an adult with an advanced solid tumor such as melanoma, head and neck, liver or kidney cancer. The bases are TGTGCCAGCAGTCCTATCAGGGGGCGGGAGACCCAGTACTTC. Its amino acids are CASSPIRGRETQYF. The reference TRBV28 and TRBJ2-5 proteins fill in what lies around the CDR3, so the full variable domain reads DVKVTQSSRYLVKRTGEKVFLECVQDMDHENMFWYRQDPGLGLRLIYFSYDVKMKEKGDIPEGYSVSREKKERFSLILESASTNQTSMYLCASSPIRGRETQYFGPGTRLLVL.